The subject of this entry is one T cell receptor beta chain. This specimen belongs to a study of OX40 agonist ivuxolimab in advanced cancers. As for the study in general: Every 2 weeks, patients got intravenous ivuxolimab at one of six dose levels (0.01-10 mg/kg).

Method: immunoSEQ multiplex PCR; TCRdb's copy keeps in-frame clones and lacks some. The table records about 60,000 clones, 86% of them present only once. Germline-derived CDR1 and CDR2 are SGDLS and YYNGEE. The V gene end was trimmed by 0 bases and the J gene end by 4 bases; junction bases not matched to a gene: 4. The CDR3 covers 14 residues. The chain joins TRBV9 to TRBJ2-7, with TRBD1 matching 7 bases. The sequenced sample was CD4+ or CD8+ T cells sorted from blood, obtained in a trial of the OX40 agonist ivuxolimab. The TCR was taken from an adult with an advanced solid tumor such as melanoma, head and neck, liver or kidney cancer. The CDR3 is CASSVGSGGYEQYF. The CDR3 nucleotides read TGTGCCAGCAGCGTAGGTTCAGGGGGATACGAGCAGTACTTC.